The 9 T cell receptor beta chains given below trace back to one sample, sequenced in a study of blood T cell repertoires in COVID-19. Assay used: immunoSEQ multiplex PCR; TCRdb lists only in-frame clones, some missing. This table has about 100,000 clones, 75% to 90% appearing once. Sequencing input: peripheral blood. The source of these receptors is a man aged 45-60 years with acute or convalescent COVID-19.

This clone was seen once. The chain has TRBV19 and TRBJ2-1; D uncertain. The ends were cut back, 0 bases at V and 7 bases at J, with 13 bases in the middle. Germline V gene data show CDR1 as LNHDA and CDR2 as SQIVND (reference sequence). This CDR3 has 15 residues. The CDR3: CASSIDLAGTNEQFF. Here the CDR3 DNA reads TGTGCCAGTAGTATAGATTTAGCCGGAACTAATGAGCAGTTCTTC.

In its sample, this clone was seen once. The chain has TRBV6-4 and TRBJ2-7; 7 nucleotides agree with TRBD2. This CDR3 has 14 amino acids. V shed 0 bases and J 4 bases; nucleotides not matched to a gene: 3. The germline V gene encodes CDR1 MRHNA and CDR2 SNTAGT. The CDR3 is CASSDSAGVYEQYF. CDR3 nucleotides: TGTGCCAGCAGTGACTCGGCGGGAGTTTACGAGCAGTACTTC.

This clone was recorded a few times. The chain recombines TRBV5-1 with TRBJ2-1; 14 bases fit TRBD2. Germline-derived CDR1 and CDR2 are SGHRS and YFSETQ. After removal of 3 bases from V and 8 bases from J, the junction contained 4 bases not matched to a gene. CDR3 length equals 15 residues. CDR3 in amino acids: CASSSGLAGVHEQFF. In nucleotides, the CDR3 is TGCGCCAGCAGCTCGGGACTAGCGGGAGTTCATGAGCAGTTCTTC.

The J gene is TRBJ1-1, the V gene TRBV4-1; the D is unclear. Trimming removed 0 bases from V and 1 base from J, with 6 bases in between. Germline V CDR1 and CDR2: MGHRA, YSYEKL. This CDR3 comprises 14 residues. This chain's CDR3 is CASSQDPGNTEAFF. CDR3 nucleotides: TGCGCCAGCAGCCAAGACCCAGGGAACACTGAAGCTTTCTTT.

This clone was found a few times. The chain recombines TRBV5-1 with TRBJ2-1; TRBD2 agrees at 10 bases. The CDR3 totals 15 residues. Germline CDR1 reads SGHRS; CDR2 reads YFSETQ. Trimming at V came to 4 bases and at J to 4 bases, leaving 5 bases not matched to a gene. The CDR3 protein is CASSPTSGPYNEQFF. The CDR3 nucleotides read TGCGCCAGCAGCCCGACTAGCGGGCCTTACAATGAGCAGTTCTTC.

V gene TRBV29-1 combines with J gene TRBJ2-1; 12 nucleotides match TRBD2. V lost 3 bases and J lost 8; bases outside the gene matches: 8. There are 15 residues in the CDR3. Germline CDR1 SQVTM, CDR2 ANQGSEA. CDR3 region: CSVDLAGGGWDEQFF. The CDR3, as DNA: TGCAGCGTTGACCTAGCGGGAGGGGGTTGGGATGAGCAGTTCTTC.

This chain links TRBV11-2 with TRBJ2-3, with 10 bases that match TRBD2. Trimming cost V 3 bases and J 6 bases; bases outside gene matches: 3. The germline V gene has CDR1 SGHAT and CDR2 FQNNGV. This CDR3 is built from 14 residues. This CDR3 is CASSFSGRRDTQYF. The CDR3 coding sequence is TGTGCCAGCAGCTTTAGCGGGAGGAGGGATACGCAGTATTTT.

V usage is TRBV30 and J usage is TRBJ2-1, with D possibly TRBD1 on 5 matching bases. The CDR3 sequence is 16 residues long. Trimming cost V 4 bases and J 0 bases, with 16 bases left between them. Germline-derived CDR1 and CDR2 are GTSNPN and SVGIG (reference sequence). The CDR3 coding sequence is TGTGCCTGGACCCCTGCTAGGGGATTCTCCTACAATGAGCAGTTCTTC. Protein sequence: CAWTPARGFSYNEQFF.

J is TRBJ2-3 and V is TRBV3-1 (or the pseudogene TRBV3-2); TRBD2 matches at 13 bases. Germline V lookup: CDR1 LGHDT, CDR2 YNNKEL (reference sequence). Trimming at V came to 5 bases and at J to 4 bases, leaving 9 bases not matched to a gene. The CDR3 totals 17 residues. CDR3 region: CASSVGLAGEQPDTQYF. CDR3 in DNA: TGTGCCAGCAGCGTCGGACTAGCGGGAGAGCAACCAGATACGCAGTATTTT.